This is a list of T cell receptor beta chains from one sample in a study. The protocol was immunoSEQ multiplex PCR, while the TCRdb copy is restricted to in-frame clones and leaves out a portion. Of tens of thousands of clones in the sample, approximately 95% were seen once. Sequencing was carried out using PBMCs. The source is a man aged 40-49 years with rheumatoid arthritis. The conserved cysteine and the conserved F or W are not part of the CDR3 here. Where a row states a size, it is once, few, many or the class of an expanded clone; other rows omit it.

abundance | j_gene | v_gene | CDR3aa
. | TRBJ2-1 | TRBV19 | ASSIFGVHEQF
. | TRBJ2-3 | TRBV10-3 | ASRTSGVTDTQY
. | TRBJ2-1 | TRBV9 | ASSLTGTSVWEQF
. | TRBJ1-1 | TRBV27 | ASRNDVAAEAF
. | TRBJ1-5 | TRBV3-1/TRBV3-2 | ASSQREGNQPQH
. | TRBJ1-4 | TRBV3-1/TRBV3-2 | ASSSGQNEKLF
. | TRBJ1-1 | TRBV6-5 | ASRAPRGNTEAF
. | TRBJ1-1 | TRBV6-5 | ASSYTGRNTEAF
. | TRBJ1-3 | TRBV15 | ATSRDKGLGNTIY
. | TRBJ2-2 | TRBV7-3 | ASSSQGPSNTGELF
. | TRBJ2-7 | TRBV4-1 | ASSPGGSGQLYEQY
once | TRBJ1-2 | TRBV6-6 | ASNHGGTGGYT
. | TRBJ2-7 | TRBV9 | ASSPQAPGPWSHEQY
once | TRBJ2-7 | TRBV7-3 | ASSPTGLAYEQY
. | TRBJ1-1 | TRBV23-1 | ASSPDRGGTEAF
once | TRBJ1-6 | TRBV6-5 | ASRTGSGSPLH
. | TRBJ2-7 | TRBV6-6 | ASSQPGQGYEQY
. | TRBJ2-7 | TRBV7-9 | ASSLGERFQQY
. | TRBJ1-5 | TRBV19 | ASSLGTGVGQPQH
. | TRBJ2-7 | TRBV19 | ASKETGGYEQY